This TCR beta chain was captured in a study of blood T cell repertoires in COVID-19. Overall study: Donors in the United States, Italy and Spain gave samples during acute or convalescent COVID-19. PBMCs, B-cell-depleted T cells, or T cells were the source of the cDNA or gDNA that made up the material.

Per the authors' pipeline: Amplification of reference gene primers provided the estimated nucleated cell counts. Sequenced by immunoSEQ multiplex PCR; TCRdb stores in-frame clones only, minus some. V and J calls and clone size are as listed in that table; D and trimming were resolved from the DNA. This sample has about 120,000 clones, with about 85% found just once. Sequencing used peripheral blood. The source of this sequence is a human donor in a cohort sampled during active COVID-19.

The CDR3 protein is CASSWTSGNTDTQYF. CDR3 nucleotides: TGTGCCAGCAGCTGGACTAGCGGGAACACAGATACGCAGTATTTT. The V gene is TRBV3-1 (or the pseudogene TRBV3-2), the J gene TRBJ2-3; 12 bases agree with TRBD2. Germline V gives CDR1 LGHDT, CDR2 YNNKEL (reference sequence). The CDR3 loop spans 15 amino acids. Losses at the gene ends were 5 bases for V and 2 bases for J; bases not matched to a gene: 2.